The rows below give T cell receptor beta chains drawn from one sample of a study of T cell changes during pregnancy in multiple sclerosis. Repertoires were generated with immunoSEQ multiplex PCR, while TCRdb's copy carries only in-frame clones and drops some. The table includes some 85,000 clones, nearly 95% detected once. Here the sequenced sample was peripheral blood, taken in the second trimester of pregnancy. The receptors come from a female donor with multiple sclerosis, enrolled in a pregnancy study. Each CDR3 is given with its conserved first and last residue. Fields, in order: V gene, J gene, CDR3 length, CDR3 protein.

>TRBV27|TRBJ2-3|17
CASSLEIAGDLGDTQYF
>TRBV29-1|TRBJ1-3|14
CSVGGGSSGNTIYF
>TRBV5-1|TRBJ2-2|15
CASRVTAMRTGELFF
>TRBV23-1|TRBJ2-7|14
CASSPQGVGYEQYF
>TRBV19|TRBJ2-3|19
CASSTYGLAGDGDTDTQYF
>TRBV27|TRBJ2-7|14
CASSSGTRFGEQYF
>TRBV6-5|TRBJ1-2|14
CASSTAGGTNGYTF
>TRBV5-8|TRBJ2-1|14
CASSSEPGDNEQFF
>TRBV5-6|TRBJ1-1|15
CASSLRRFGKDEAFF
>TRBV7-9|TRBJ2-7|14
CASSSTGVSYEQYF
>TRBV19|TRBJ2-1|16
CASSPLSRLAGHEQFF
>TRBV5-4|TRBJ2-7|13
CASSLGTAGEQYF
>TRBV9|TRBJ1-1|16
CASSPGLEFMNTEAFF
>TRBV29-1|TRBJ2-7|13
CSVLGGLNYEQYF
>TRBV29-1|TRBJ1-2|13
CSATDRADYGYTF
>TRBV6-5|TRBJ2-1|14
CASSLRQGKGEQFF
>TRBV5-6|TRBJ1-4|16
CASSLLGTATNEKLFF
>TRBV30|TRBJ2-7|12
CASNFGGYEQYF
>TRBV5-1|TRBJ1-1|15
CASSLVSGMLTEAFF
>TRBV7-2|TRBJ2-5|13
CASSSDRAETQYF
>TRBV28|TRBJ2-7|16
CASSLKRASLSYEQYF
>TRBV28|TRBJ1-2|13
CASSLIWEHGYTF
>TRBV9|TRBJ1-1|17
CASTLSRGAGGRTEAFF
>TRBV19|TRBJ2-5|13
CASSAGLQETQYF
>TRBV27|TRBJ2-1|20
CASSHSTGARSFLVDNEQFF
>TRBV18|TRBJ1-5|14
CASSELVSNQPQHF
>TRBV6-5|TRBJ2-1|13
CASSYPGSIGQFF
>TRBV7-9|TRBJ2-7|14
CASSLFASSYEQYF
>TRBV5-6|TRBJ2-1|17
CASSPTPSGGVHNEQFF
>TRBV18|TRBJ2-6|16
CASSPDRESGANVLTF
>TRBV13|TRBJ2-3|12
CASSLSTDTQYF
>TRBV18|TRBJ1-2|13
CASSRGQERGYTF
>TRBV28|TRBJ1-5|14
CASSRHGSNQPQHF
>TRBV19|TRBJ1-1|13
CASSIGSTVEAFF
>TRBV7-9|TRBJ2-1|16
CASSFRGLAGGHEQFF
>TRBV2|TRBJ1-1|12
CASRGGVAEAFF
>TRBV27|TRBJ2-1|14
CASSFGTNHNEQFF
>TRBV14|TRBJ1-1|16
CASSPWDRGLNTEAFF
>TRBV13|TRBJ2-1|16
CASSSRTSGGYNEQFF
>TRBV14|TRBJ1-2|13
CASSQVGVYGYTF
>TRBV19|TRBJ2-5|14
CASSITRGQETQYF
>TRBV9|TRBJ2-1|19
CASSPRVSLAGGPYNEQFF
>TRBV6-5|TRBJ2-3|14
CASRRQGLTDTQYF
>TRBV19|TRBJ2-6|15
CASSISGGGSNVLTF
>TRBV19|TRBJ1-1|16
CASSIPGHTANTEAFF
>TRBV11-2|TRBJ2-3|15
CASREGRGRADTQYF
>TRBV27|TRBJ2-3|11
CASTRGNTQYF
>TRBV28|TRBJ1-3|17
CASSRVLQASSGNTIYF
>TRBV5-1|TRBJ1-4|15
CASSAGGGRDEKLFF
>TRBV2|TRBJ2-7|15
CASSQGLAGAYEQYF
>TRBV30|TRBJ1-1|13
CAWSGQVETEAFF